This T cell receptor (beta chain) was documented in a study of CD8+ T cells in alopecia areata (dated by TCRdb to 2016 to 2018). For the wider study: Treated patients were enrolled in an open-label pilot trial of oral tofacitinib at 5 to 10 mg twice daily for moderate-to-severe alopecia areata. Patients on tofacitinib were biopsied at baseline and after 4 and 24 weeks of treatment, and several of the patients also had a later scalp biopsy. The SALT score, which quantifies the percentage of affected scalp surface area, was used to measure disease severity in treated patients. Scalp tissue and sorted CD4+ and CD8+ peripheral blood T cells from patchy and totalis/universalis alopecia areata patients and from healthy controls were covered by human TCRbeta sequencing. The study used high-throughput TCRbeta sequencing to examine T cell clonal expansion in alopecia areata, in both the C3H/HeJ mouse model and human patients. Tofacitinib was given for 6 to 18 months, followed by 6 months of follow-up off drug to assess delayed response and recurrence. TCRbeta CDR3 regions were amplified by immunoSEQ multiplex PCR with 35 Vbeta forward and 13 Jbeta reverse primers. The RNA source kit depended on sample type: the PAXgene miRNA kit for fixed scalp, the miRNeasy kit for PBMCs, and the RNeasy kit for mouse skin. Scalp clonality was compared among normal scalp (n=4), patchy alopecia areata scalp (n=8), and alopecia totalis/universalis scalp (n=8). General findings and caveats noted by the study authors: Shared TCR sequences between patients were less evident than in mice, which may be partly attributable to HLA diversity in the patient population. Unlike mouse skin, which is dominated by gammadelta T cells, normal human skin has resident alphabeta T cells that are also sequenced, and this complicates analysis of the scalp TCR repertoire. Compared with normal scalp, lesional scalp, particularly in alopecia totalis/universalis, had higher clonality and more expanded CD8+ clones, which suggests antigenic drive. Many expanded lesional clones were found to persist in scalp and blood during tofacitinib treatment, and relapse after treatment cessation may be partly explained by this persistence. Tofacitinib significantly decreased scalp clonality and the number of expanded CD8+ clones among the top 100 scalp clones. The treated cohort was small, with a single nonresponder, so links between baseline CD8+ expansion and response need larger studies.

The treatment or condition label of this sample denotes: oral pan-JAK inhibitor, 5-10 mg twice daily. Lesional scalp punch biopsies and peripheral blood were obtained from alopecia areata patients. PBMCs were isolated by density centrifugation and stained for CD3, CD4 and CD8, and CD4+ and CD8+ T cells were sorted on a FACSAria. The table lists this clone with a few counts. This receptor's antigen is unknown. Base qualities are not recorded, but no much larger clone differs from it by a single base. Library construction relied on the immunoSEQ multiplex PCR assay. RNA was extracted from all samples and reverse transcribed into cDNA as template for TCR sequencing. SuperScript III was used for first-strand cDNA synthesis, primed with a 2:1 mix of oligo-dT and random hexamers. A synthetic immune receptor repertoire was used to measure amplification bias, and any remaining bias was corrected computationally. Processing in the source paper ran as follows. After raw reads were preprocessed to remove errors, the CDR3 was defined following IMGT conventions as running from the conserved cysteine to phenylalanine. Clonality was calculated as 1 minus Shannon entropy normalized by log2 of the number of productive unique TCRs. Whether each scalp clone was CD4 or CD8 was inferred by checking scalp TCRbeta sequences against the CD4 and CD8 repertoires from sorted blood. TCRdb mirrors the immuneACCESS table, restricted to in-frame sequences. Some clones are absent from its copies; in checked studies, under half trace to an unresolved V gene, and the reason for the others is unknown. V and J calls and clone size are those listed in that table; D and trimming were worked out from the DNA. The sample table holds about 250,000 clones, of which 60% were seen once. The ten largest clonotypes hold around 0.92% of the sample.

Sequences were derived from CD4+ T cells sorted from blood, sampled at approximately week 51, from a patient treated with tofacitinib. The TCR comes from a human donor with alopecia areata.

The DNA reads as follows: TGTGCCAGCTCACCAAGCCTTAGATCGGGCTCTGGGGCCAACGTCCTGACTTTC. It codes for CASSPSLRSGSGANVLTF. Rearrangement joined TRBV18 to TRBJ2-6, with no confidently assigned D gene. From a lookup of the germline V gene, CDR1 and CDR2 are KGHSH and LQKENI. Including cysteine and phenylalanine, the CDR3 has 18 amino acids. Only the CDR3 part of the read is kept: 54 bases, read in frame from the first base. The germline ends are 14 bases apart after V is trimmed by 2 bases and J by 0 bases.